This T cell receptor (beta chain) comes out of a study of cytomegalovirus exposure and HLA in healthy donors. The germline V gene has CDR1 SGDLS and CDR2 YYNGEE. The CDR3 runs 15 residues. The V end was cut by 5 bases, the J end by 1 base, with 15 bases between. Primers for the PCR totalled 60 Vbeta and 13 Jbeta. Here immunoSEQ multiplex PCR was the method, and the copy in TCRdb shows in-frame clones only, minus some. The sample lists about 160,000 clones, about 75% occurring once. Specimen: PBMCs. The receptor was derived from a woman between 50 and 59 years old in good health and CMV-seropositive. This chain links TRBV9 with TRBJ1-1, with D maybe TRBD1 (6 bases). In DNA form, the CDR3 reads TGTGCCAGCAGTGCCACCGGGACACAGAACACTGAAGCTTTCTTT. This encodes CASSATGTQNTEAFF.